The next 32 T cell receptor beta chains were all read from a single sample in a study of T cell repertoires in cytomegalovirus infection. Antigen specificity for these receptors is unknown. TCRdb redid the calling of the reads with MiXCR, one entry per CDR3 protein. The repertoire holds roughly 120,000 distinct CDR3 sequences, with roughly a tenth as singletons. The source material was PBMCs, sequenced either directly or after in vitro stimulation (not recorded which). These receptors originate from a human donor in good health (CMV status not recorded). Some clones in this sample may be carry-over from other donors' samples.

J is TRBJ1-1 and V is TRBV20-1; D call uncertain. Germline V gene data show CDR1 as DFQATT and CDR2 as SNEGSKA (reference sequence). The CDR3 spans 15 residues. V was clipped by 1 base and J by 1 base, with 13 bases between them. CDR3 bases: TGCAGTGCTAGAGGAAGCGTACGAACGAACACTGAAGCTTTCTTT. Translation: CSARGSVRTNTEAFF.

The chain uses TRBV18 and TRBJ2-3, with no clear D. Deletions cut 0 bases from V and 0 bases from J, with 7 bases between. The germline gives CDR1 KGHSH, CDR2 LQKENI. The CDR3 spans 15 residues. CDR3: CASSPPSLSTDTQYF. The CDR3 DNA follows: TGTGCCAGCTCACCACCGAGCCTCAGCACAGATACGCAGTATTTT.

This clonotype was seen a handful of times. CDR3 coding DNA: TGTGCCAGCAGTCCCCCGGGGGCTGGCGAGCAGTACGTC. Translated, it gives CASSPPGAGEQYV. The chain recombines TRBV12-3 or TRBV12-4 with TRBJ2-7; D may match TRBD1 or TRBD2 (6 bases each). V was pared by 5 bases and J by 6 bases, with 14 bases between. The CDR3 is made up of 13 amino acids.

The chain uses TRBV7-6 and TRBJ2-7; D tentatively fits TRBD1 or TRBD2 (5 bases each). Germline V lookup: CDR1 SGHVS, CDR2 FNYEAQ. V shed 5 bases and J shed 4 bases, with 21 bases lying between them. This CDR3 has 16 amino acids. CDR3 loop: CASSTGRGVKVYEQYF. CDR3 bases: TGTGCCAGCAGCACGGGACGGGGCGTGAAAGTATACGAGCAGTACTTC.

This clonotype was observed many times. The V call is TRBV7-2, the J call TRBJ2-3; D not certain. V gave up 1 base and J gave up 4 bases, with 9 bases separating them. The CDR3 consists of 14 residues. CDR1 is SGHTA, CDR2 FQGNSA, per germline. The CDR3 region has the DNA TGTGCCAGCAGCTTAGAACAGTATGCAGATACGCAGTATTTT. It yields the protein CASSLEQYADTQYF. Looking up the rest from reference TRBV7-2 and TRBJ2-3 gives the full variable domain: GAGVSQSPSNKVTEKGKDVELRCDPISGHTALYWYRQSLGQGLEFLIYFQGNSAPDKSGLPSDRFSAERTGGSVSTLTIQRTQQEDSAVYLCASSLEQYADTQYFGPGTRLTVL.

Ten or more counts support this clonotype. J is TRBJ2-1 and V is TRBV7-9; 10 nucleotides agree with TRBD2. CDR3 length equals 15 residues. Germline V gives CDR1 SEHNR, CDR2 FQNEAQ (reference sequence). The V gene end was trimmed by 0 bases and the J gene end by 4 bases; junction bases not matched to a gene: 0. The CDR3, as DNA: TGTGCCAGCAGCTTAGCGGGACTAGCGTACAATGAGCAGTTCTTC. This sequence encodes CASSLAGLAYNEQFF.

There are many counts of this clonotype. This chain connects TRBV11-2 to TRBJ2-5, with D uncertain. The CDR3 spans 15 residues. From germline, CDR1 is SGHAT and CDR2 FQNNGV. Deletions cut 1 base from V and 2 bases from J, with 11 bases between. CDR3 sequence: CASSLAGSLQETQYF. Written as DNA, the CDR3 is TGTGCCAGCAGCTTAGCCGGGTCGCTACAAGAGACCCAGTACTTC.

This clonotype was recorded many times. This chain connects TRBV11-3 to TRBJ1-1; D may be TRBD1 (5 bases). Looked up from germline, CDR1 is SGHNT and CDR2 is YENEEA. V lost 4 bases to trimming and J lost 7 bases, with 16 bases between them. CDR3 length equals 14 residues. Here the CDR3 reads CASSSILGVDEAFF. CDR3 bases: TGTGCCAGCAGCTCCATTCTGGGGGTAGATGAAGCTTTCTTT.

This clonotype has a count of ten or more. The chain has TRBV6-2 or TRBV6-3 and TRBJ2-7; 7 bases map to TRBD2. Germline lookup yields CDR1 MNHEY and CDR2 SVGEGT. The CDR3 extends over 14 amino acids. J was trimmed by 6 bases and V by 6 bases; bases with no gene match: 11. As DNA, the CDR3 is TGTGCCAGCAGACCTAGCGGTTCATCGGGCGAGCAGTACGTC. This codes for CASRPSGSSGEQYV.

This clonotype has more than one count but fewer than ten. This chain joins TRBV6-6 and TRBJ2-4; no reliable D call. V gave up 7 bases and J gave up 2 bases, with 9 bases separating them. This CDR3 region has 13 residues. Germline V gives CDR1 MNHNY, CDR2 SVGAGI (reference sequence). The CDR3 reads CASTDGPKNIQYF. The CDR3 DNA follows: TGTGCCAGCACCGATGGTCCCAAAAACATTCAGTACTTC.

Only a few counts were recorded for this clonotype. The chain joins TRBV7-2 to TRBJ2-5; D is undetermined. Germline lookup yields CDR1 SGHTA and CDR2 FQGNSA. Between the trimmed V and J ends, which lost 5 bases and 1 base, there was a span of 11 bases. This CDR3 is 14 amino acids long. In DNA form, the CDR3 reads TGTGCCAGCAGCATACTTGGCGTCCAAGAGACCCAGTACTTC. This gives the protein CASSILGVQETQYF.

This clonotype was picked up many times. V gene TRBV7-9 combines with J gene TRBJ2-1, with 8 bases lining up with TRBD2. From germline, CDR1 is SEHNR and CDR2 FQNEAQ (reference sequence). CDR3 length equals 16 residues. Germline trimming cut 2 bases from V and 7 bases from J; bases unmatched to any gene: 10. The CDR3 DNA is TGTGCCAGCAGCTTAAAGAGCGGGAGAGTGGATAATGAGCAGTTCTTC. Translating gives CASSLKSGRVDNEQFF.

Many counts were recorded for this clonotype. This chain joins TRBV7-2 and TRBJ2-5, with D unresolved. Germline V gene data show CDR1 as SGHTA and CDR2 as FQGNSA. Between the trimmed V and J ends, which lost 4 bases and 4 bases, there was a span of 13 bases. This CDR3 region has 14 residues. CDR3 region: CASSSVIGRETQYF. The DNA of the CDR3 is TGTGCCAGCAGCTCGGTAATCGGTCGAGAGACCCAGTACTTC.

In its sample, this clonotype was seen many times. V is TRBV6-1 and J is TRBJ2-2, with a possible D match to TRBD1 (5 bases). Germline V gene sequence: CDR1 MNHNS, CDR2 SASEGT. The V end lost 6 bases, the J end lost 6 bases, and 11 bases lay between the germline ends. The CDR3 sequence is 13 residues long. CDR3 bases: TGTGCCAGCAGCCGCAGGGATTCCGGGGAGCTGTTTTTT. Its translation is CASSRRDSGELFF.

This clonotype was seen at least ten times. The chain couples TRBV6-5 to TRBJ1-3, with unresolved D. CDR1 and CDR2 (germline): MNHEY, SVGAGI. The CDR3 sequence is 15 residues long. V lost 0 bases to trimming and J lost 2 bases, with 8 bases between them. The CDR3 spells CASSYSTHTGNTIYF. The CDR3 DNA follows: TGTGCCAGCAGTTACTCGACACATACTGGAAACACCATATATTTT.

This chain joins TRBV5-4 and TRBJ1-1; D is undetermined. Germline-derived CDR1 and CDR2 are SGHNT and YYREEE (reference sequence). V gave up 0 bases and J gave up 8 bases, with 11 bases separating them. This CDR3 comprises 13 residues. The CDR3 bases are TGTGCCAGCAGCTTGGCTCTGCAGCCCGAAGCTTTCTTT. It specifies CASSLALQPEAFF.

This clonotype came up a few times. The CDR3 coding sequence is TGTGCCAGTAGTAGGGGACTAGCGGGAGGCTCCTACAATGAGCAGTTCTTC. It specifies CASSRGLAGGSYNEQFF. V and J are TRBV19 and TRBJ2-1; 15 bases match TRBD2. The CDR3 covers 17 residues. V lost 4 bases and J lost 0; bases outside the gene matches: 1. The germline CDR1 and CDR2 sequences are LNHDA and SQIVND (reference sequence).

This clonotype was observed a handful of times. The rearrangement joins TRBV11-2 to TRBJ2-7, with 7 bases that match TRBD2. The CDR3 consists of 12 residues. V lost 4 bases and J lost 9; bases outside the gene matches: 6. Germline V gene data show CDR1 as SGHAT and CDR2 as FQNNGV. Here the CDR3 reads CASSSSLAGQYF. In nucleotides, the CDR3 is TGTGCCAGCAGCTCCTCCTTAGCGGGGCAGTACTTC.

This rearrangement joins TRBV28 to TRBJ2-2, with D possibly called TRBD1 or TRBD2 (5 bases each). The CDR3 consists of 17 residues. V dropped 1 base and J dropped 6 bases, with 18 bases sitting between them. Per germline, CDR1 MDHEN and CDR2 SYDVKM. The CDR3 here is CASSLSGVGGNAGELFF. CDR3 DNA sequence: TGTGCCAGCAGTTTATCGGGTGTTGGGGGTAACGCCGGGGAGCTGTTTTTT.

This clonotype is judged large. The chain is built from TRBV7-2 and TRBJ2-7; D unclear. V lost 1 base, J lost 2 bases, and 9 bases lay in between. In germline, CDR1 is SGHTA, CDR2 FQGNSA. This CDR3 comprises 14 residues. CDR3 DNA: TGTGCCAGCAGCTTAGACTACTATACCTACGAGCAGTACTTC. Translating it yields CASSLDYYTYEQYF.

This clonotype was counted many times. This chain connects TRBV7-2 to TRBJ2-2; TRBD2 matches 13 bases. The germline gives CDR1 SGHTA, CDR2 FQGNSA. Trimming took 4 bases from V and 8 from J; bases not matched to a gene: 7. The CDR3 covers 16 residues. The CDR3 sequence is CASSYPTSGRKGELFF. Written as DNA, the CDR3 is TGTGCCAGCAGCTACCCGACTAGCGGGAGGAAGGGGGAGCTGTTTTTT.

In this sample, this clonotype turned up many times. The chain has TRBV7-2 and TRBJ2-7, with TRBD2 as a possible D gene (6 bases). CDR1 is SGHTA, CDR2 FQGNSA, per germline. The V gene lost 2 bases and the J gene lost 7 bases, with 21 bases spanning the gap. The CDR3 runs to 16 residues. CDR3 in amino acids: CASSLISSGSGGEQYF. CDR3 nucleotide sequence: TGTGCCAGCAGCTTAATATCCAGCGGATCCGGAGGGGAGCAGTACTTC.

This clonotype showed up many times. The gene calls are TRBV11-1 and TRBJ2-7; no clear D gene. The V end was cut by 4 bases, the J end by 2 bases, with 15 bases between. This CDR3 is built from 15 residues. Germline CDR1 reads SGHAT; CDR2 reads FQDESV (reference sequence). The CDR3 DNA sequence: TGTGCCAGCAGCTCCACTTCGACGATGCCCTACGAGCAGTACTTC. This translates into CASSSTSTMPYEQYF.

This clonotype was seen a handful of times. This chain links TRBV2 with TRBJ2-1; TRBD2 might be the D (5 bases). CDR3 length: 18 amino acids. Germline V lookup: CDR1 SNHLY, CDR2 FYNNEI. The V and J ends lost 8 bases and 4 bases respectively, with 27 bases between them. The DNA of the CDR3 is TGTGCCAGCCGATCATTTACAGCTATTCGGAGGCCATACAATGAGCAGTTCTTC. Residues: CASRSFTAIRRPYNEQFF.

The chain recombines TRBV10-1 with TRBJ2-1, with 7 bases that match TRBD2. Germline trimming cut 2 bases from V and 7 bases from J; bases unmatched to any gene: 5. The CDR3 contains 14 residues. The germline V gene has CDR1 WNHNN and CDR2 SYGVQD (reference sequence). CDR3 amino acids: CASSEGLVGNEQFF. The CDR3 region has the DNA TGCGCCAGCAGTGAGGGACTAGTAGGAAATGAGCAGTTCTTC.

The rearrangement joins TRBV19 to TRBJ2-1, with TRBD2 identical over 14 bases. The CDR3 totals 15 residues. Unmatched junction bases numbered 4, after V lost 3 bases and J lost 9 bases. Germline loops: CDR1 LNHDA, CDR2 SQIVND (reference sequence). CDR3 residues: CASSIGTSGRSEQFF. CDR3 in DNA: TGTGCCAGTAGTATTGGGACTAGCGGGAGAAGTGAGCAGTTCTTC.

This clonotype was detected many times. The genes are TRBV5-1 and TRBJ2-7; D unresolved. CDR3 size: 15 residues. The V end was cut by 0 bases, the J end by 5 bases, with 15 bases between. The germline V gene has CDR1 SGHRS and CDR2 YFSETQ. This CDR3 is CASSLDTVGSDEQYF. CDR3 in DNA: TGCGCCAGCAGCTTGGATACAGTTGGCAGCGACGAGCAGTACTTC.

This clonotype was counted ten times or more. The chain joins TRBV7-2 to TRBJ1-1; TRBD1 agrees at 7 bases. Germline V gene data show CDR1 as SGHTA and CDR2 as FQGNSA. The CDR3 is made up of 13 amino acids. With 6 bases clipped from V and 2 bases from J, the junction kept 3 bases outside the gene matches. The CDR3 DNA follows: TGTGCCAGCAGTCGGGACAGAAACACTGAAGCTTTCTTT. Its translation is CASSRDRNTEAFF.

The V call is TRBV2, the J call TRBJ2-2; D gene uncertain. Between the trimmed V and J ends, which lost 3 bases and 7 bases, there was a span of 6 bases. This CDR3 is 12 amino acids long. Germline V gene data show CDR1 as SNHLY and CDR2 as FYNNEI. This CDR3 is CASSDGVGELFF. CDR3 in DNA: TGTGCCAGCAGTGATGGGGTCGGGGAGCTGTTTTTT.

This clonotype has just a few counts. The V call is TRBV28, the J call TRBJ2-7, with a tentative D call TRBD1 (6 bases). Deletions cut 4 bases from V and 5 bases from J, with 15 bases between. Per germline, CDR1 MDHEN and CDR2 SYDVKM. This CDR3 has 14 amino acids. This chain's CDR3 is CASSSIQGVHEQYF. CDR3 nucleotide sequence: TGTGCCAGCAGTTCGATACAGGGTGTGCACGAGCAGTACTTC.

This clonotype has only a few counts. The V gene is TRBV2, the J gene TRBJ2-3; D gene ambiguous. V was cut by 2 bases and J by 2 bases, with 8 bases left in between. The CDR3 consists of 14 residues. Per germline, CDR1 SNHLY and CDR2 FYNNEI. This CDR3 reads CASSERLFTDTQYF. CDR3 DNA sequence: TGTGCCAGCAGTGAACGTCTGTTCACAGATACGCAGTATTTT.

This clonotype was found a few times. As DNA, the CDR3 is TGCGCCAGCAGCCAAGATTGGGAAGGCCAGAACACCGGGGAGCTGTTTTTT. Translation: CASSQDWEGQNTGELFF. This chain joins TRBV4-1 and TRBJ2-2; D is ambiguous. The germline gives CDR1 MGHRA, CDR2 YSYEKL. This CDR3 comprises 17 residues. Trimming left V 0 bases short and J 1 base short, with 12 bases between.